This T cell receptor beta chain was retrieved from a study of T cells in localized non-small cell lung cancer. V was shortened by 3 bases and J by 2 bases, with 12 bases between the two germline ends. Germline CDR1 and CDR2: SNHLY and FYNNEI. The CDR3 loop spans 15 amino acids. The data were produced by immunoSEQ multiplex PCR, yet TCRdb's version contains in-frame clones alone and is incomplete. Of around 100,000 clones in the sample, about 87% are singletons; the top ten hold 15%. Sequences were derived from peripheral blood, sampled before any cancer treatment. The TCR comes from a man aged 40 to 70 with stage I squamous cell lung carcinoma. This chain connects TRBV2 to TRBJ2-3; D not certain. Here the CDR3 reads CASSDLGINTDTQYF. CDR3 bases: TGTGCCAGCAGTGACTTGGGTATTAACACAGATACGCAGTATTTT.